This is a list of T cell receptor beta chains from one sample in a study of beta chain features in type 1 diabetes. Profiled with immunoSEQ multiplex PCR; TCRdb holds only in-frame clones, not every one. The table includes under 950,000 clones, 17% detected once. The source material was naive CD4+ T cells from blood. The receptor source for this set is a young woman in good health. Each CDR3 is given with its conserved first and last residue. Part of the rows lack a size; the others show once, few, many or a class for expanded clones.

length	V	J	size	CDR3
14	TRBV18	TRBJ2-2	few	CASSLTEGTGELFF
15	TRBV28	TRBJ2-1	NA	CASSLGTEPYNEQFF
15	TRBV5-6	TRBJ2-1	NA	CASSLGLGSYNEQFF
16	TRBV5-1	TRBJ2-5	NA	CASSAAGGALQETQYF
14	TRBV7-9	TRBJ1-1	NA	CASSLPVGASEAFF
14	TRBV19	TRBJ2-2	NA	CASRYGISTGELFF
17	TRBV28	TRBJ1-6	NA	CASSSPGQGVRNSPLHF
14	TRBV5-6	TRBJ2-2	NA	CASSSIPSSGELFF
15	TRBV5-1	TRBJ1-5	few	CASSLVPDSNQPQHF
16	TRBV6-6	TRBJ2-7	few	CASSYGLHRAGYEQYF
11	TRBV11-2	TRBJ2-3	NA	CASSLDTQQYF
15	TRBV7-2	TRBJ2-7	few	CASSLISSGSYEQYF
19	TRBV11-2	TRBJ2-6	NA	CASSLGFLLKHSGANVLTF
16	TRBV28	TRBJ1-4	NA	CASSSGASGANEKLFF
12	TRBV7-9	TRBJ2-3	many	CASSLVSDTQYF
14	TRBV19	TRBJ2-2	NA	CASSKAGGTGELFF
18	TRBV9	TRBJ2-3	NA	CASIVTSGRVTGTDTQYF
14	TRBV28	TRBJ1-6	NA	CASSLDRGGSPLHF
13	TRBV28	TRBJ1-2	few	CASSLFDGIGYTF
15	TRBV7-2	TRBJ2-1	few	CASSEGLAGNNEQFF
16	TRBV11-3	TRBJ2-5	NA	CASSSRIPGGKETQYF
12	TRBV11-2	TRBJ2-1	few	CASSFSGVEQFF
16	TRBV5-1	TRBJ1-2	few	CASSLLAGPLRRGYTF
17	TRBV4-2	TRBJ2-3	NA	CASSHRPGGGEGSTQYF
14	TRBV11-2	TRBJ2-5	NA	CASSLGEGSKTQYF
14	TRBV4-2	TRBJ2-5	NA	CASSQGAGRETQYF
18	TRBV5-1	TRBJ2-7	NA	CASSLGGGLATFLAEQYF
14	TRBV6-1	TRBJ2-7	NA	CASTIGVLEGEQYF
12	TRBV5-1	TRBJ2-5	NA	CASRYLEETQYF
13	TRBV6-6	TRBJ2-7	few	CASSLVQGGEQYF
13	TRBV5-1	TRBJ1-4	NA	CASSWGSDEKLFF